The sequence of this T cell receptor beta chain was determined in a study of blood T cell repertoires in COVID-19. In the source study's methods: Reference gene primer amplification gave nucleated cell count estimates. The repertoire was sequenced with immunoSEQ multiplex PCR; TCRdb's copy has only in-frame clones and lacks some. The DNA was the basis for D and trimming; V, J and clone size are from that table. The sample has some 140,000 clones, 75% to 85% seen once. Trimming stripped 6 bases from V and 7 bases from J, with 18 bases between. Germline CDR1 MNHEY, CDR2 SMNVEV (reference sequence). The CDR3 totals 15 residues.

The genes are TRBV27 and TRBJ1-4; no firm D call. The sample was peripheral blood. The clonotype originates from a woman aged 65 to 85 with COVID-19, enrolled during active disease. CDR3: CASSPVGGFPEKLFF. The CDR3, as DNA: TGTGCCAGCAGCCCCGTCGGAGGGTTTCCTGAAAAACTGTTTTTT.